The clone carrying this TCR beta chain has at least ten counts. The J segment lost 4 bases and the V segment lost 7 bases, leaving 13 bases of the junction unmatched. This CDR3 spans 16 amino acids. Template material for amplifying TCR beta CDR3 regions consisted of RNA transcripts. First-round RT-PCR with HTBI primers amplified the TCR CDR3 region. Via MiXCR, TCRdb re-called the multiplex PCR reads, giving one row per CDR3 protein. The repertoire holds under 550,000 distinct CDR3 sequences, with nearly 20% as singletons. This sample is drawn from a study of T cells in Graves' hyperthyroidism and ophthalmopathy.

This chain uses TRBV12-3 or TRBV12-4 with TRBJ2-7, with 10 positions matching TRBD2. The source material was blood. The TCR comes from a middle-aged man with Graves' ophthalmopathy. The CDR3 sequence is CASTPLGGLAVYEQYF. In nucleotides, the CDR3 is TGTGCCAGCACCCCTTTAGGAGGACTAGCGGTTTACGAGCAGTACTTC.